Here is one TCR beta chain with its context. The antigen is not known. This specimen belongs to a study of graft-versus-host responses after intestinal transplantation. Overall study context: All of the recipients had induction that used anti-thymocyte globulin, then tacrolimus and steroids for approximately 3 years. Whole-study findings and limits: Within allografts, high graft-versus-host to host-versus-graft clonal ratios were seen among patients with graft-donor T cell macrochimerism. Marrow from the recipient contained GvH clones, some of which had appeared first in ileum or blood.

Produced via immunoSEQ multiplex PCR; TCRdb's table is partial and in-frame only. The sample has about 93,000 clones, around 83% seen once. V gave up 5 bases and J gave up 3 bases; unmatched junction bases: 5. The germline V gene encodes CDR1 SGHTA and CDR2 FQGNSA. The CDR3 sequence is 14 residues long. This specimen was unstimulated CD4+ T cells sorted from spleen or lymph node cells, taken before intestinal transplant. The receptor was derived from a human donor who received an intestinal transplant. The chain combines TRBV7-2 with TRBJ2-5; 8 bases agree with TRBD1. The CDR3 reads CASSPNRGKETQYF. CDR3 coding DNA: TGTGCCAGCAGCCCTAACAGGGGGAAAGAGACCCAGTACTTC.